This T cell receptor beta chain is from a study of regulatory T cells in long-lasting Graves disease. General study points: Reduced TCR diversity was observed in persistent Graves' patients versus newly diagnosed patients.

As for this clonotype: What it binds is not known.

The V gene's germline CDR1 is SQVTM and CDR2 ANQGSEA. Trimming took 4 bases from V and 3 from J, leaving 7 bases between them. The CDR3 covers 11 residues. Both iRepertoire HTBI primers and Arm-PCR of CDR3 regions were used to build the TCR beta libraries. TCRdb processed the multiplex PCR reads anew with MiXCR; each CDR3 protein has one entry. The sample yields approximately 480,000 distinct CDR3 sequences, around 16% seen once. Stated time point: newly diagnosed GD, antithyroid drugs for less than 3 months. PBMC-derived RNA was used for the TCR library. From each patient, roughly 9 milliliters of peripheral blood was drawn and collected into an EDTA anticoagulant tube. The same sample was also studied in work on T cells in Graves' hyperthyroidism and ophthalmopathy. That source notes: The majority of expanded thyroid clonotypes above 0.001 also appeared in blood. Researchers report that a 13 V-J model separated ophthalmopathy from stable hyperthyroidism.

This sequence originates from a man aged 35-49 years with Graves disease. The chain combines TRBV29-1 with TRBJ2-7; a weak D match, TRBD2 (5 bases). Sequenced material: peripheral blood mononuclear cells (PBMCs), taken at new diagnosis, from a patient treated with antithyroid drugs. The CDR3 DNA follows: TGCAGCGTTGTCGGGGACTACGAGCAGTACTTC. This codes for CSVVGDYEQYF.